The 28 T cell receptor beta chains given below trace back to one sample, sequenced in a study of shared clonotypes between healthy human individuals. Naive CD8 populations comprised CD45RO-negative cells positively selected for CCR7, excluding terminally differentiated effector memory CD45RA+ cells. Profiled with immunoSEQ multiplex PCR; TCRdb holds only in-frame clones, not every one. The table lists about 2.1 million clones, around 93% of them singletons. Input material: naive CD8+ T cells from PBMCs. These receptors were taken from a man aged 18 to 29 in good health. Some clones in this sample may be carry-over from other donors' samples.

The chain employs TRBV28 and TRBJ1-1; no definite D call. Per germline, CDR1 MDHEN and CDR2 SYDVKM. The CDR3 extends over 14 amino acids. V lost 2 bases to trimming and J lost 1 base, with 8 bases between them. The CDR3 nucleotides are TGTGCCAGCAGTTTAAAACGGGGGAACACTGAAGCTTTCTTT. It codes for CASSLKRGNTEAFF.

J is TRBJ2-1 and V is TRBV7-3; TRBD2 aligns across 8 bases. The length of the CDR3 is 12 residues. Per the germline V gene, CDR1 is SGHTA and CDR2 is FQGTGA. V lost 8 bases to trimming and J lost 9 bases; unmatched junction nucleotides: 6. The DNA of the CDR3 is TGTGCCAGCCAGCGGGAGCGAGGTGAGCAGTTCTTC. It yields the protein CASQRERGEQFF.

This chain joins TRBV7-9 and TRBJ2-1, with TRBD2 matching over 10 bases. V lost 5 bases and J lost 12; bases outside the gene matches: 13. The CDR3 loop spans 15 amino acids. Germline V lookup: CDR1 SEHNR, CDR2 FQNEAQ (reference sequence). The CDR3 bases are TGTGCCAGCAGCACTAGCGGGATTACGTCCGATACGCAGTTCTTC. Its protein is CASSTSGITSDTQFF. Filled out from reference TRBV7-9 and TRBJ2-1, the complete variable domain reads DTGVSQNPRHKITKRGQNVTFRCDPISEHNRLYWYRQTLGQGPEFLTYFQNEAQLEKSRLLSDRFSAERPKGSFSTLEIQRTEQGDSAMYLCASSTSGITSDTQFFGPGTRLTVL.

To note about this clone: Its ends do not fully match the called genes, so a read error is possible. J is TRBJ2-1 and V is TRBV11-2, with a tentative D call TRBD1 (6 bases). The V gene's germline CDR1 is SGHAT and CDR2 FQNNGV. The CDR3 has 14 residues. The CDR3 region is CASSLGATGNGQFF. In nucleotides, the CDR3 is TGTGCCAGCAGCTTAGGGGCGACAGGAAATGGGCAGTTCTTC. The whole variable domain, filled in from reference TRBV11-2 and TRBJ2-1, reads EAGVAQSPRYKIIEKRQSVAFWCNPISGHATLYWYQQILGQGPKLLIQFQNNGVVDDSQLPKDRFSAERLKGVDSTLKIQPAKLEDSAVYLCASSLGATGNGQFFGPGTRLTVL.

This rearrangement joins TRBV7-3 to TRBJ2-3; D possibly corresponds to TRBD2 (6 bases). Germline V lookup: CDR1 SGHTA, CDR2 FQGTGA. This CDR3 contains 14 residues. V dropped 6 bases and J dropped 1 base, with 11 bases sitting between them. CDR3: CASSFSGGTDTQYF. CDR3 DNA: TGTGCCAGCAGTTTCTCGGGGGGCACAGATACGCAGTATTTT.

V usage is TRBV27 and J usage is TRBJ1-1; TRBD1 agrees at 8 bases. Germline lookup yields CDR1 MNHEY and CDR2 SMNVEV (reference sequence). The CDR3 totals 14 residues. The ends lost 4 bases at V and 0 bases at J; junction bases unmatched: 1. CDR3 amino acids: CASSWDRLNTEAFF. The CDR3 DNA follows: TGTGCCAGCAGTTGGGACAGGCTGAACACTGAAGCTTTCTTT.

This rearrangement joins TRBV10-3 to TRBJ1-2, with 7 positions matching TRBD1. The CDR3 sequence is 15 residues long. Unmatched junction bases numbered 13, after V lost 10 bases and J lost 2 bases. In germline, CDR1 is ENHRY, CDR2 SYGVKD. As DNA, the CDR3 is TGTGCCACCAACCCTACGGGACAGATAAACTATGGCTACACCTTC. Encoded protein: CATNPTGQINYGYTF.

V gene TRBV7-9 combines with J gene TRBJ1-2, with D tentatively TRBD1 (6 bases). This CDR3 is 16 amino acids long. Germline CDR1 and CDR2: SEHNR and FQNEAQ (reference sequence). V dropped 5 bases and J dropped 2 bases, with 18 bases sitting between them. The CDR3 DNA reads as TGTGCCAGCAGCCCGTTAAGGGGGGGCGAGAACTATGGCTACACCTTC. Translation gives CASSPLRGGENYGYTF.

V is TRBV11-2 and J is TRBJ2-7, with 7 bases lining up with TRBD2. Germline-derived CDR1 and CDR2 are SGHAT and FQNNGV. After removal of 6 bases from V and 2 bases from J, the junction contained 4 bases not matched to a gene. There are 13 residues in the CDR3. The CDR3 DNA sequence: TGTGCCAGCAGTAATGGGGGGGCCTACGAGCAGTACTTC. It translates to CASSNGGAYEQYF.

The chain combines TRBV9 with TRBJ2-7; 7 nucleotides match TRBD2. V trimming: 1 base; J trimming: 1 base; junction bases outside the gene matches: 14. This CDR3 has 18 residues. Germline-derived CDR1 and CDR2 are SGDLS and YYNGEE. CDR3 sequence: CASSVKPLGEGTSYEQYF. The CDR3 DNA follows: TGTGCCAGCAGCGTAAAGCCGTTGGGGGAGGGGACTTCCTACGAGCAGTACTTC.

The chain joins TRBV28 to TRBJ2-1; the D is unclear. V was clipped by 6 bases and J by 1 base, with 10 bases between them. Germline lookup yields CDR1 MDHEN and CDR2 SYDVKM. This CDR3 is built from 14 residues. The CDR3 bases are TGTGCCAGCAGACAGACAACTTCCTACAATGAGCAGTTCTTC. Amino acid sequence: CASRQTTSYNEQFF.

The chain recombines TRBV27 with TRBJ1-1; D unclear. V lost 3 bases and J 1 base, leaving 6 bases between the germline ends. The CDR3 extends over 13 amino acids. Germline V gene data show CDR1 as MNHEY and CDR2 as SMNVEV (reference sequence). For the CDR3, the DNA is TGTGCCAGCAGTTTTAAGGCGAACACTGAAGCTTTCTTT. Protein product: CASSFKANTEAFF.

The chain is built from TRBV4-1 and TRBJ1-2; 7 bases align to TRBD1. V shed 3 bases and J 3 bases; nucleotides not matched to a gene: 4. The CDR3 loop spans 14 amino acids. Germline CDR1 and CDR2: MGHRA and YSYEKL. CDR3 DNA: TGCGCCAGCAGCCATCGACAGGGTGACTATGGCTACACCTTC. As protein: CASSHRQGDYGYTF.

This chain links TRBV27 with TRBJ1-1; 9 bases map to TRBD1. In germline, CDR1 is MNHEY, CDR2 SMNVEV (reference sequence). The CDR3 contains 13 residues. J lost 6 bases, V lost 5 bases, and 4 bases had no gene match. The DNA of the CDR3 is TGTGCCAGCAGTCCGTGGACAGGGGCTGAAGCTTTCTTT. Its protein product is CASSPWTGAEAFF.

V gene TRBV11-2 combines with J gene TRBJ2-1; TRBD1 agrees at 7 bases. The length of the CDR3 is 16 residues. J was trimmed by 7 bases and V by 5 bases; bases with no gene match: 14. Germline V gene sequence: CDR1 SGHAT, CDR2 FQNNGV. The CDR3 sequence is CASSPRAKTGKNEQFF. The DNA for the CDR3 is TGTGCCAGCAGCCCGCGGGCTAAGACAGGGAAGAATGAGCAGTTCTTC.

This chain connects TRBV5-3 to TRBJ1-1, with D unresolved. TRBV5-3 is recorded as an ORF, its role being uncertain. CDR3 length: 12 amino acids. The V end lost 0 bases, the J end lost 4 bases, and 4 bases lay between the germline ends. The CDR3 DNA reads as TGTGCCAGAAGCTTGGGCGGCACTGAAGCTTTCTTT. It yields the protein CARSLGGTEAFF.

This clone was detected only once. This rearrangement joins TRBV4-3 to TRBJ2-1; the D gene is possibly TRBD1 (6 bases). CDR1 is LGHNA and CDR2 is YSLEER in the germline V gene. V was pared by 2 bases and J by 8 bases, with 13 bases between. The CDR3 has 14 residues. CDR3 sequence reads: CASSQRPRGDEQFF. CDR3 DNA: TGCGCCAGCAGCCAACGTCCCAGGGGTGATGAGCAGTTCTTC.

The rearrangement uses TRBV27 and TRBJ2-1; D is unclear. The germline CDR1 and CDR2 sequences are MNHEY and SMNVEV (reference sequence). The CDR3 length is 17 residues. The V end lost 1 base, the J end lost 5 bases, and 18 bases lay between the germline ends. The CDR3 reads CASSLFFGFSIDNEQFF. CDR3 in DNA: TGTGCCAGCAGTTTATTTTTCGGATTCTCGATTGACAATGAGCAGTTCTTC.

The chain combines TRBV7-6 with TRBJ2-2; D is possibly TRBD1 or TRBD2 (6 bases each). Per the germline V gene, CDR1 is SGHVS and CDR2 is FNYEAQ. CDR3 length: 12 residues. Between the trimmed V and J ends, which lost 5 bases and 7 bases, there was a span of 8 bases. CDR3 DNA sequence: TGTGCCAGCAGCAAGGGGGGCGGGGAGCTGTTTTTT. Amino acid sequence: CASSKGGGELFF.

The rearrangement links TRBV12-5 to TRBJ2-5, with 16 nucleotides matching TRBD2. V lost 1 base and J lost 5; bases outside the gene matches: 7. The CDR3 loop spans 18 amino acids. CDR1 is LGHNT, CDR2 FRNRAP, per germline. CDR3 residues: CASGLAGGGLAGGETQYF. CDR3 nucleotide sequence: TGTGCTAGTGGTTTGGCGGGCGGGGGACTAGCGGGAGGGGAGACCCAGTACTTC.

V usage is TRBV7-9 and J usage is TRBJ1-2; D remains ambiguous. Trimming shortened V by 4 bases and J by 3 bases, and 18 bases separated the two germline ends. This CDR3 comprises 16 residues. Germline V CDR1 and CDR2: SEHNR, FQNEAQ (reference sequence). The CDR3 DNA sequence: TGTGCCAGCAGCTCACCTTATCCCCGGACGGACTATGGCTACACCTTC. It codes for CASSSPYPRTDYGYTF.

The V gene is TRBV9, the J gene TRBJ2-3; D is unresolved. The CDR3 is made up of 15 amino acids. Trimming removed 0 bases from V and 4 bases from J, with 12 bases in between. The V gene's germline CDR1 is SGDLS and CDR2 YYNGEE. The DNA of the CDR3 is TGTGCCAGCAGCGTAGGTGGTGGGGTAGCAGATACGCAGTATTTT. It encodes CASSVGGGVADTQYF. Filled out from reference TRBV9 and TRBJ2-3, the complete variable domain reads DSGVTQTPKHLITATGQRVTLRCSPRSGDLSVYWYQQSLDQGLQFLIQYYNGEERAKGNILERFSAQQFPDLHSELNLSSLELGDSALYFCASSVGGGVADTQYFGPGTRLTVL.

The V call is TRBV6-5, the J call TRBJ2-5, with 8 nucleotides matching TRBD2. The J segment lost 11 bases and the V segment lost 5 bases, leaving 10 bases of the junction unmatched. This CDR3 has 13 amino acids. Germline loops: CDR1 MNHEY, CDR2 SVGAGI. CDR3 bases: TGTGCCAGCAGTCCTTCCACTAGCGGTGAGCAGTACTTC. It translates to CASSPSTSGEQYF.

The chain carries TRBV27 and TRBJ2-1; TRBD2 agrees at 8 bases. With V trimmed by 5 bases and J by 5 bases, 11 bases remained unmatched. Germline-derived CDR1 and CDR2 are MNHEY and SMNVEV (reference sequence). This CDR3 has 16 residues. CDR3 DNA sequence: TGTGCCAGCAGTATAGACTCGGGACTAGTCCACAATGAGCAGTTCTTC. Translating gives CASSIDSGLVHNEQFF.

This clone appeared a single time. J is TRBJ2-1 and V is TRBV30, with 9 positions matching TRBD2. With V trimmed by 0 bases and J by 8 bases, 8 bases remained unmatched. There are 15 residues in the CDR3. The germline CDR1 and CDR2 sequences are GTSNPN and SVGIG (reference sequence). CDR3 in DNA: TGTGCCTGGAGTGTTGGTAGCGGGAGATTCTATGAGCAGTTCTTC. It codes for CAWSVGSGRFYEQFF.

The J gene is TRBJ2-5, the V gene TRBV11-1; TRBD2 is a possible D gene (5 bases). V lost 3 bases, J lost 4 bases, and 15 bases lay in between. This CDR3 has 15 residues. Germline loops: CDR1 SGHAT, CDR2 FQDESV (reference sequence). CDR3 nucleotide sequence: TGTGCCAGCAGCTTCCAAGAAACTAGTTTAGAGACCCAGTACTTC. Its translation: CASSFQETSLETQYF.

Note on this clone: Distinct nucleotide sequences in the sample also encode this CDR3. The rearrangement joins TRBV9 to TRBJ2-7, with D uncertain. V was pared by 0 bases and J by 0 bases, with 7 bases between. Germline loops: CDR1 SGDLS, CDR2 YYNGEE. The CDR3 consists of 14 residues. CDR3 region: CASSVGWGSYEQYF. The CDR3 coding sequence is TGTGCCAGCAGCGTAGGTTGGGGCTCCTACGAGCAGTACTTC.

Turning to this clone: At the DNA level, this CDR3 is encoded by other sequences in the same sample as well. The rearrangement links TRBV5-4 to TRBJ2-2, with D hard to call. Germline-derived CDR1 and CDR2 are SGHNT and YYREEE (reference sequence). The CDR3 length is 12 residues. Trimming removed 0 bases from V and 3 bases from J, with 0 bases in between. The CDR3 coding sequence is TGTGCCAGCAGCTTGGACACCGGGGAGCTGTTTTTT. It is translated as CASSLDTGELFF.